This TCR beta chain originates from a study of T-cell memory formation after mild COVID-19. In the study overall: Clustering of TCRs was largely donor specific. The study's findings and limits: Some clones that responded turned up in pre-infection memory, which suggests that cross-reactive memory joined in. The CD4+ clones that contracted clustered mainly within CM and EM, and the CD8+ clones concentrated in EMRA.

Constant-segment primers were used for 5'RACE, and the resulting TCR alpha and TCR beta cDNA libraries carried sample barcodes and UMIs. Via MiXCR, TCRdb re-called the 5' RACE reads, giving one row per CDR3 protein. The sample records approximately 300,000 distinct CDR3 sequences, 7% to 10% being singletons. On this clonotype itself: The antigen is unknown.

The V end lost 4 bases, the J end lost 8 bases, and 18 bases lay between the germline ends. CDR3 length: 15 residues. Sequenced sample: PBMCs or a T cell subset sorted from them (not recorded which). This rearrangement joins TRBV12-3 or TRBV12-4 to TRBJ2-1, with a possible D match to TRBD1 (5 bases). The source is a man aged 18-30 years who had mild COVID-19 (a few samples of this study predate the infection). Cell type and time point are not known. The CDR3 region is CASSSHVTDSDEQFF. The CDR3 coding sequence is TGTGCCAGCAGTTCCCATGTCACCGACAGCGATGAGCAGTTCTTC.